This is a list of T cell receptor beta chains from one sample in a study of T cells in Graves' hyperthyroidism and ophthalmopathy. TCRdb itself ran the multiplex PCR reads through MiXCR, one entry per CDR3 protein. The table lists approximately 710,000 distinct CDR3 sequences, roughly 17% of them singletons. Specimen: blood. The source of these receptors is a man in his fifties or sixties with Graves' hyperthyroidism. Each CDR3 is given with its conserved first and last residue. A D gene is named only where the DNA matches it firmly. The size entry is marked missing in some rows and otherwise reads once, few, many or a size class.

size	V	D	J	DNA	CDR3
many	TRBV28	TRBD1	TRBJ2-5	TGTGCCAGCAGTTCAACAGGGGGTAAGACCCAGTACTTC	CASSSTGGKTQYF
-	TRBV20-1	-	TRBJ2-7	TGCAGTGCTAGAAACCTGGCGGGTAGCTCCTACGAGCAGTACTTC	CSARNLAGSSYEQYF
many	TRBV10-2	TRBD1	TRBJ2-7	TGCGCCAGCAGTATTGAAGGTTGGAGCGGGACAGGGCGTCCCGAGCAGTACTTC	CASSIEGWSGTGRPEQYF
few	TRBV29-1	-	TRBJ2-4	TGCAGCGTTGGGGTATCTGGGGCTCAAAACATTCAGTACTTC	CSVGVSGAQNIQYF
many	TRBV24-1	TRBD1	TRBJ1-2	TGTGCCACCAGTGAACCTGGACAGGCCAACTATGGCTACACCTTC	CATSEPGQANYGYTF
many	TRBV27	TRBD1	TRBJ1-2	TGTGCCAGCCGATCCCCTTCCGCAGGGGGCTTAGGCTACACCTTC	CASRSPSAGGLGYTF
many	TRBV3-1	-	TRBJ2-7	TGTGCCAGCAGCCAGCCCCCCTACGAGCAGTACTTC	CASSQPPYEQYF
many	TRBV7-3	-	TRBJ2-1	TGTGCCAGCAGCCTAGGGCATAGCTCCTACAATGAGCAGTTCTTC	CASSLGHSSYNEQFF
many	TRBV27	-	TRBJ1-1	TGTGCCAGCAGTGCAGGGTCACCCACTGAAGCTTTCTTT	CASSAGSPTEAFF
-	TRBV6-1	TRBD2	TRBJ2-3	TGTGCCAGCAGCGTGACTAGCGGTACCACAGATACGCAGTATTTT	CASSVTSGTTDTQYF
-	TRBV29-1	TRBD1	TRBJ1-5	TGCAGCGTTGGAGGGGACAGGTCGGGTCAGCCCCAGCATTTT	CSVGGDRSGQPQHF
few	TRBV7-3	TRBD2	TRBJ2-2	TGTGCCAGCAGCTTAGTGAGCGGGAGAAGGGCCGGGGAGCTGTTTTTT	CASSLVSGRRAGELFF
few	TRBV9	-	TRBJ2-7	TGTGCCAGCAGCGTAGGATCGGGGCCCGACTACGAGCAGTACTTC	CASSVGSGPDYEQYF
many	TRBV7-9	TRBD2	TRBJ2-7	TGTGCCAGCAGCTTAGGCCCGACTTTAAGCGGGAGGGAATACGAGCAGTACTTC	CASSLGPTLSGREYEQYF
few	TRBV3-1	TRBD2	TRBJ2-1	TGTGCCAGCAGCCCTCTCCCAGGGACTAGGTACAATGAGCAGTTCTTC	CASSPLPGTRYNEQFF
-	TRBV4-3	TRBD2	TRBJ2-2	TGCGCCAGCAGCCAAGATATCGGAGCGGGAGGTTATGTCGACACCGGGGAGCTGTTTTTT	CASSQDIGAGGYVDTGELFF
-	TRBV6-1	TRBD2	TRBJ2-7	TGTGCCAGCAAGCTGACGGGAGGAACCTACGAGCAGTACTTC	CASKLTGGTYEQYF
many	TRBV5-1	TRBD1	TRBJ1-2	TGTGCCAGCAGCCTACAGGGGGCTAATGGCTACACCTTC	CASSLQGANGYTF
-	TRBV29-1	-	TRBJ1-1	TGCAGCGTCTCACTAAACACTGAAGCTTTCTTT	CSVSLNTEAFF
many	TRBV18	TRBD2	TRBJ2-5	TGTGCCAGCTCACCACTAGCGGGAGGCAAAGAGACCCAGTACTTC	CASSPLAGGKETQYF